The entry below describes one TCR beta chain. This entry belongs to a study of glioma-infiltrating T cells after dendritic cell vaccination. There are 12 residues in the CDR3. CDR1 is SGHVS and CDR2 is FQNEAQ in the germline V gene. V was pared by 5 bases and J by 4 bases, with 7 bases between. Documented time point: after dendritic cell vaccination, including at tumor progression/relapse. The method was immunoSEQ multiplex PCR; TCRdb's version includes in-frame clones alone and lacks a portion of them. There are over 75,000 clones in the sample; around four fifths occur only once, and roughly 2% lies in the top ten.

The material sequenced was blood, taken after dendritic cell vaccination. The receptor comes from a human donor with glioblastoma. The chain joins TRBV7-8 to TRBJ2-3; D is unresolved. The CDR3 coding sequence is TGTGCCAGCAGCCCGGGTGCAGATACGCAGTATTTT. This codes for CASSPGADTQYF. Filled out from reference TRBV7-8 and TRBJ2-3, the complete variable domain reads GAGVSQSPRYKVAKRGQDVALRCDPISGHVSLFWYQQALGQGPEFLTYFQNEAQLDKSGLPSDRFFAERPEGSVSTLKIQRTQQEDSAVYLCASSPGADTQYFGPGTRLTVL.